This T cell receptor (beta chain) was recorded in a study of tumor-infiltrating lymphocytes in primary liver carcinoma. Study-level background: Patients included men and women of 30 to 69 years. Findings of the study overall: Tumor samples exhibited a significantly greater top-250-clone fraction than blood samples (p = 0.039). Tumor-adjacent and tumor-blood pairs displayed less overlap than did pairs of tumor regions.

The authors made TCR beta cDNA from about 500 ng total RNA with a constant-region primer. Slightly modified ARM-PCR with three nested multiplex PCR rounds yielded TCR beta libraries. Use of TRBV1-TRBV30 forward primers with a C-beta reverse primer characterized the first two PCR rounds, which lasted about 11 cycles each. TCRdb re-called the multiplex PCR reads through MiXCR, storing one row per CDR3 protein. The table records approximately 110,000 distinct CDR3 sequences, around two thirds of them present only once. Co-extraction yielded RNA and DNA from roughly 21-30 mg of unsorted bulk tissue. Histology found more than 80% viable tumor cells per sample. The CDR3 runs to 13 residues. V shed 6 bases and J shed 9 bases, with 15 bases lying between them. CDR1 and CDR2 from the germline V gene are MGHRA and YSYEKL. This clonotype was seen many times. Its antigen remains unidentified.

This chain links TRBV4-1 with TRBJ2-1; D possibly corresponds to TRBD2 (6 bases). The material sequenced was liver tumor tissue from sampling region 1. Subset defined: tumor region T1, superior pole. The TCR comes from a woman aged 55 to 70 with primary liver carcinoma and hepatitis B virus infection. CDR3 in DNA: TGCGCCAGCAGACTTACTTTGGGGGGTGAGCAGTTCTTC. It specifies CASRLTLGGEQFF.